The 32 T cell receptor beta chains in this list originate from one sample, sequenced in a study of Tregs in tolerant kidney transplant recipients. The data were produced by immunoSEQ multiplex PCR, yet TCRdb's version contains in-frame clones alone and is incomplete. Counted here are about 240,000 clones, 80% to 85% occurring once; the ten biggest clones make up around 0.64%. Sequences were obtained from CD4+ T cells from blood. Receptors originate from a human donor in good health.

V usage is TRBV6-5 and J usage is TRBJ2-7; possible D gene TRBD2, 5 bases. CDR1 is MNHEY, CDR2 SVGAGI, per germline. The CDR3 has 11 residues. V was trimmed by 6 bases and J by 3 bases, leaving 6 bases between them. The CDR3 protein is CASSDYYEQYF. The CDR3 DNA follows: TGTGCCAGCAGCGACTACTACGAGCAGTACTTC.

The chain combines TRBV30 with TRBJ2-5, with 7 bases aligning to TRBD2. This CDR3 has 11 residues. CDR1 and CDR2 (germline): GTSNPN, SVGIG (reference sequence). The J segment lost 14 bases and the V segment lost 0 bases, leaving 6 bases of the junction unmatched. The CDR3 coding sequence is TGTGCCTGGAGTGTACTCGCGGGGGTTTACTTC. Amino acids: CAWSVLAGVYF.

The gene calls are TRBV19 and TRBJ1-2; TRBD1 matches 7 bases. The trim removed 6 bases at V and 3 bases at J, leaving 16 bases unmatched. Germline V lookup: CDR1 LNHDA, CDR2 SQIVND (reference sequence). This CDR3 has 17 amino acids. CDR3 sequence reads: CASRQRGSRDSYYGYTF. CDR3 coding DNA: TGTGCCAGTAGACAGAGAGGAAGCCGGGACAGCTACTATGGCTACACCTTC. The variable domain in full, completed from reference TRBV19 and TRBJ1-2, reads DGGITQSPKYLFRKEGQNVTLSCEQNLNHDAMYWYRQDPGQGLRLIYYSQIVNDFQKGDIAEGYSVSREKKESFPLTVTSAQKNPTAFYLCASRQRGSRDSYYGYTFGSGTRLTVV.

The chain carries TRBV5-1 and TRBJ2-7; D unresolved. Looked up from germline, CDR1 is SGHRS and CDR2 is YFSETQ. V gave up 4 bases and J gave up 0 bases, with 14 bases separating them. The CDR3 spans 15 residues. Written as DNA, the CDR3 is TGCGCCAGCAGCCCTAAGGGCTCTAGCTCCTACGAGCAGTACTTC. Encoded protein: CASSPKGSSSYEQYF.

The rearrangement joins TRBV4-1 to TRBJ2-1; D perhaps matches TRBD2 (6 bases). Germline CDR1 reads MGHRA; CDR2 reads YSYEKL. This CDR3 region has 18 residues. Trimming removed 3 bases at V and 8 bases at J, with 26 bases between. In DNA form, the CDR3 reads TGCGCCAGCAGCCAGCCCTTAGGATTTCCGGGAGCGACGGATGAGCAGTTCTTC. Translating it yields CASSQPLGFPGATDEQFF.

This chain joins TRBV7-9 and TRBJ1-5; 8 bases line up with TRBD1. The germline gives CDR1 SEHNR, CDR2 FQNEAQ (reference sequence). Trimming at V came to 1 base and at J to 7 bases, leaving 15 bases not matched to a gene. The CDR3 is made up of 18 amino acids. Written as DNA, the CDR3 is TGTGCCAGCAGCTTAGGAATCGGACAGGGAAATTCCGGGCAGCCCCAGCATTTT. It translates to CASSLGIGQGNSGQPQHF.

CDR3 bases: TGTGCCAGCAGCCAAGGCGTCAGGGACGGCGAGCAGTACTTC. This codes for CASSQGVRDGEQYF. This chain connects TRBV4-2 to TRBJ2-7; D may be TRBD1 or TRBD2 (5 bases each). V was trimmed by 1 base and J by 6 bases, leaving 13 bases between them. The CDR3 runs 14 residues. The germline gives CDR1 LGHNA, CDR2 YNFKEQ.

The chain recombines TRBV2 with TRBJ1-5; the D is unclear. The ends were cut back, 4 bases at V and 5 bases at J, with 9 bases in the middle. CDR1 SNHLY and CDR2 FYNNEI come from the germline V gene. The CDR3 is 13 residues long. The CDR3 sequence: CASSGSEDQPQHF. As DNA, the CDR3 is TGTGCCAGCAGTGGGTCCGAAGATCAGCCCCAGCATTTT.

This clone was detected only a few times. The chain has TRBV2 and TRBJ2-7, with 9 nucleotides matching TRBD2. The V gene end was trimmed by 7 bases and the J gene end by 7 bases; junction bases not matched to a gene: 11. This CDR3 region has 14 residues. The germline V gene encodes CDR1 SNHLY and CDR2 FYNNEI. The DNA of the CDR3 is TGTGCCAGCAACCGGCGTCTAGCGGGGCTGGAGCAGTACTTC. Translating gives CASNRRLAGLEQYF.

The gene calls are TRBV5-1 and TRBJ1-6; TRBD1 agrees at 9 bases. The germline V gene has CDR1 SGHRS and CDR2 YFSETQ. The junction had 2 bases not matched to a gene; V was cut back by 1 base and J by 6 bases. The CDR3 covers 15 residues. CDR3 nucleotides: TGCGCCAGCAGCTTGTCGGGACAGGGTAATTCACCCCTCCACTTT. As protein: CASSLSGQGNSPLHF. The complete variable domain, with remaining parts taken from reference TRBV5-1 and TRBJ1-6, reads KAGVTQTPRYLIKTRGQQVTLSCSPISGHRSVSWYQQTPGQGLQFLFEYFSETQRNKGNFPGRFSGRQFSNSRSEMNVSTLELGDSALYLCASSLSGQGNSPLHFGNGTRLTVT.

This chain links TRBV19 with TRBJ1-2, with a weak D call TRBD1 (6 bases). V was cut by 2 bases and J by 8 bases, with 15 bases left in between. The CDR3 is made up of 14 amino acids. Germline V gene lookup returns CDR1 LNHDA and CDR2 SQIVND (reference sequence). The CDR3 region has the DNA TGTGCCAGTAGTATAAGGGGGGGCGCGAACGGCTACACCTTC. Its protein is CASSIRGGANGYTF. The full variable domain, with the rest looked up from reference TRBV19 and TRBJ1-2, is DGGITQSPKYLFRKEGQNVTLSCEQNLNHDAMYWYRQDPGQGLRLIYYSQIVNDFQKGDIAEGYSVSREKKESFPLTVTSAQKNPTAFYLCASSIRGGANGYTFGSGTRLTVV.

This rearrangement joins TRBV11-2 to TRBJ1-6, with a possible D match to TRBD1 (5 bases). Germline V lookup: CDR1 SGHAT, CDR2 FQNNGV. Trimming left V 6 bases short and J 0 bases short, with 15 bases between. The CDR3 runs 17 residues. CDR3 sequence (DNA): TGTGCCAGCAGTTTGGGACGGGGGGGCTCCTATAATTCACCCCTCCACTTT. Translated, it gives CASSLGRGGSYNSPLHF. The full variable domain, with the rest looked up from reference TRBV11-2 and TRBJ1-6, is EAGVAQSPRYKIIEKRQSVAFWCNPISGHATLYWYQQILGQGPKLLIQFQNNGVVDDSQLPKDRFSAERLKGVDSTLKIQPAKLEDSAVYLCASSLGRGGSYNSPLHFGNGTRLTVT.

This clone was found once. V and J are TRBV5-3 and TRBJ1-2, with 8 bases lining up with TRBD1. TRBV5-3 is assigned to the ORF class and has an uncertain function. CDR3 length: 17 amino acids. V shed 0 bases, J shed 6 bases, and the junction held 13 bases outside the gene matches. The CDR3 protein is CARSLDSRGHPKNGYTF. The DNA for the CDR3 is TGTGCCAGAAGCTTGGATAGCAGGGGGCATCCGAAGAATGGCTACACCTTC.

The rearrangement uses TRBV6-5 and TRBJ1-1, with D hard to call. Germline values: CDR1 MNHEY, CDR2 SVGAGI. The CDR3 spans 13 residues. V was clipped by 2 bases and J by 5 bases, with 9 bases between them. Here the CDR3 reads CASSYPGWTEAFF. In DNA, the CDR3 is TGTGCCAGCAGTTACCCCGGGTGGACTGAAGCTTTCTTT.

The table lists this clone with a count of one. The J gene is TRBJ2-3, the V gene TRBV12-2; the table's D call, TRBD2, has no DNA check behind it. TRBV12-2 is a documented pseudogene. The CDR3 has 13 residues. Here the CDR3 DNA reads TGTGCAAGTCGCTCCGGGGAGCCAGATACGCAGTATTTT. Translating it yields CASRSGEPDTQYF.

A few counts support this clone. The CDR3 coding sequence is TGTGCCAGCAGCTTATCCCCCCCCGGGTACACAGATACGCAGTATTTT. Translated, it gives CASSLSPPGYTDTQYF. The chain has TRBV7-3 and TRBJ2-3; D gene ambiguous. The CDR3 has 16 residues. V shed 2 bases and J shed 2 bases, with 14 bases lying between them. Germline CDR1 and CDR2: SGHTA and FQGTGA.

The chain links TRBV7-9 to TRBJ2-5, with 11 bases fitting TRBD2. CDR1 is SEHNR, CDR2 FQNEAQ, per germline (reference sequence). CDR3 length equals 17 residues. V was pared by 1 base and J by 5 bases, with 9 bases of the junction left unmatched. CDR3 in amino acids: CASSLGTTSGNVETQYF. As DNA, the CDR3 is TGTGCCAGCAGCTTAGGGACGACTAGCGGGAATGTGGAGACCCAGTACTTC.

The sample holds one count of this clone. The chain has TRBV21-1 and TRBJ1-5. TRBV21-1 counts as a pseudogene. CDR3 length: 16 amino acids. CDR3 bases: TGTGCCAGCACCTTCCGGGACGGTCATAGCAATCAGCCCCAGCATTTT. Its translation is CASTFRDGHSNQPQHF.

This chain connects TRBV9 to TRBJ1-3; 12 positions match TRBD1. The CDR3 contains 16 residues. Germline V gene sequence: CDR1 SGDLS, CDR2 YYNGEE. V shed 6 bases and J 1 base; nucleotides not matched to a gene: 5. The CDR3 coding sequence is TGTGCCAGCAATTTGGGACAGGGGGCTTCTGGAAACACCATATATTTT. The encoded protein is CASNLGQGASGNTIYF.

This clone was recorded only once. The chain has TRBV6-5 and TRBJ1-1; 7 nucleotides match TRBD1. This CDR3 spans 16 amino acids. The J segment lost 1 base and the V segment lost 2 bases, leaving 7 bases of the junction unmatched. Germline lookup yields CDR1 MNHEY and CDR2 SVGAGI. CDR3 protein: CASSYTSTGRNTEAFF. The CDR3 DNA follows: TGTGCCAGCAGTTACACTTCGACAGGGAGGAACACTGAAGCTTTCTTT.

This chain links TRBV27 with TRBJ1-2, with a possible D match to TRBD1 (5 bases). V was shortened by 7 bases and J by 5 bases, with 23 bases between the two germline ends. Germline CDR1 and CDR2: MNHEY and SMNVEV (reference sequence). The CDR3 sequence is 16 residues long. CDR3 amino acids: CASKIAFRGWGYGYTF. CDR3 coding DNA: TGTGCCAGCAAGATTGCCTTCCGGGGCTGGGGGTATGGCTACACCTTC.

V usage is TRBV6-5 and J usage is TRBJ1-2; D is uncertain. The V gene lost 5 bases and the J gene lost 0 bases, with 7 bases spanning the gap. The germline V gene encodes CDR1 MNHEY and CDR2 SVGAGI. The CDR3 length is 13 residues. The CDR3 region is CASSRLANYGYTF. For the CDR3, the DNA is TGTGCCAGCAGTCGGTTAGCTAACTATGGCTACACCTTC.

Notes on this clone: Mismatch with germline at one junction end may stem from a read error. This rearrangement joins TRBV7-2 to TRBJ2-5; 10 bases are shared with TRBD2. The CDR3 has 15 amino acids. Germline CDR1 is SGHTA and CDR2 is FQGNSA. In DNA, the CDR3 is TGTGCCGGCAGCCGGGGACTAGCGTTACAAGAGACCCAGTACTTC. Protein: CAGSRGLALQETQYF. The complete variable domain, with remaining parts taken from reference TRBV7-2 and TRBJ2-5, reads GAGVSQSPSNKVTEKGKDVELRCDPISGHTALYWYRQSLGQGLEFLIYFQGNSAPDKSGLPSDRFSAERTGGSVSTLTIQRTQQEDSAVYLCAGSRGLALQETQYFGPGTRLLVL.

The CDR3, as DNA: TGTGCCAGCTCAGCCGCCCGGGGCGGTAATGAAAAACTGTTTTTT. It encodes CASSAARGGNEKLFF. V is TRBV18 and J is TRBJ1-4; perhaps TRBD1 as D (5 bases). Germline V gives CDR1 KGHSH, CDR2 LQKENI. The CDR3 contains 15 residues. The V and J ends lost 5 bases and 4 bases respectively, with 14 bases between them.

The V gene is TRBV4-2, the J gene TRBJ1-6; weak D call: TRBD1 (6 bases). The germline CDR1 and CDR2 sequences are LGHNA and YNFKEQ. This CDR3 is 15 amino acids long. Trimming left V 4 bases short and J 8 bases short, with 15 bases between. In DNA, the CDR3 is TGTGCCAGCAGCCCCTCCGGGGGCTTCTATTCACCCCTCCACTTT. It yields the protein CASSPSGGFYSPLHF.

The rearrangement links TRBV18 to TRBJ1-3; maybe TRBD1 (5 bases). Germline CDR1 is KGHSH and CDR2 is LQKENI. Trimming pared 5 bases from V and 8 bases from J, leaving 19 bases between. This CDR3 region has 15 residues. DNA of the CDR3: TGTGCCAGCTCATCGGGACCCGGGGGAGTAGACACCATATATTTT. Its protein is CASSSGPGGVDTIYF.

V gene TRBV15 combines with J gene TRBJ2-3, with a tentative D call TRBD2 (5 bases). CDR3 size: 13 residues. V dropped 3 bases and J dropped 1 base, with 5 bases sitting between them. Germline CDR1 and CDR2: LNHNV and YYDKDF (reference sequence). This CDR3 is CATSRRGTDTQYF. CDR3 DNA sequence: TGTGCCACCAGCAGGAGGGGCACAGATACGCAGTATTTT.

The chain links TRBV5-8 to TRBJ2-1; 9 bases align to TRBD2. Germline V gene sequence: CDR1 SGHTS, CDR2 YDEGEE. This CDR3 region has 15 residues. Germline trimming cut 5 bases from V and 2 bases from J; bases unmatched to any gene: 5. The CDR3 coding sequence is TGTGCCAGCAGGGGACTAGCAGGCGCCTACAATGAGCAGTTCTTC. It is translated as CASRGLAGAYNEQFF.

The rearrangement links TRBV5-8 to TRBJ2-1; 10 bases are shared with TRBD2. CDR3 length: 16 residues. Unmatched junction bases numbered 10, after V lost 2 bases and J lost 8 bases. Germline CDR1 is SGHTS and CDR2 is YDEGEE. The CDR3 DNA sequence: TGTGCCAGCAGCTTTAAGATGGGACTAGCGAAGGATGAGCAGTTCTTC. It yields the protein CASSFKMGLAKDEQFF.

A few counts support this clone. The rearrangement uses TRBV6-1 and TRBJ2-7; a possible D gene is TRBD2 (6 bases). V lost 2 bases and J lost 6, with 11 bases in between. The V gene's germline CDR1 is MNHNS and CDR2 SASEGT. The CDR3 has 13 residues. CDR3 amino acids: CASSEPGGGEQYF. In DNA form, the CDR3 reads TGTGCCAGCAGTGAACCTGGGGGAGGCGAGCAGTACTTC.

The genes are TRBV4-1 and TRBJ2-5, with D unresolved. The germline V gene encodes CDR1 MGHRA and CDR2 YSYEKL. This CDR3 is built from 13 residues. The V and J ends lost 4 bases and 1 base respectively, with 7 bases between them. The CDR3 region has the DNA TGCGCCAGCAGCCGCGCAGGCCAAGAGACCCAGTACTTC. It yields the protein CASSRAGQETQYF.

The gene calls are TRBV5-1 and TRBJ1-4; D is uncertain. The CDR3 has 15 amino acids. V lost 0 bases to trimming and J lost 6 bases, with 12 bases between them. CDR1 SGHRS and CDR2 YFSETQ come from the germline V gene. CDR3 residues: CASSLVGGWDEKLFF. The CDR3 DNA is TGCGCCAGCAGCTTGGTTGGAGGGTGGGATGAAAAACTGTTTTTT.